These 23 T cell receptor beta chains came from one sample sequenced in a study of OX40 agonist ivuxolimab in advanced cancers. TCRdb's table, derived via immunoSEQ multiplex PCR, lists solely in-frame clones and lacks some. This table has roughly 77,000 clones, approximately 90% appearing once. Sequenced material: CD4+ or CD8+ T cells sorted from blood, taken in a trial of the OX40 agonist ivuxolimab. The receptors here all came from an adult with an advanced solid tumor such as melanoma, head and neck, liver or kidney cancer.

This clone occurred once. The junction departs from the called germline gene at one end, perhaps through a read error. The gene calls are TRBV2 and TRBJ2-1; 11 bases line up with TRBD1. CDR3 length: 16 residues. Germline V CDR1 and CDR2: SNHLY, FYNNEI. Here the CDR3 reads CASREGTGGSYNEQFF. For the CDR3, the DNA is TGTGCCAGCAGAGAAGGGACAGGGGGCTCCTACAATGAGCAGTTCTTC. Variable domain in full (rest from reference TRBV2 and TRBJ2-1): EPEVTQTPSHQVTQMGQEVILRCVPISNHLYFYWYRQILGQKVEFLVSFYNNEISEKSEIFDDQFSVERPDGSNFTLKIRSTKLEDSAMYFCASREGTGGSYNEQFFGPGTRLTVL.

This chain uses TRBV10-3 with TRBJ1-1; the D gene is possibly TRBD1 (6 bases). The germline CDR1 and CDR2 sequences are ENHRY and SYGVKD. The CDR3 has 12 amino acids. Trimming shortened V by 7 bases and J by 4 bases, and 10 bases separated the two germline ends. The CDR3 DNA follows: TGTGCCATCAAGGGGGAGACCACTGAAGCTTTCTTT. Translated, it gives CAIKGETTEAFF.

The J gene is TRBJ2-7, the V gene TRBV27; a possible D gene is TRBD1 (6 bases). The CDR3 totals 15 residues. From germline, CDR1 is MNHEY and CDR2 SMNVEV (reference sequence). The V end lost 5 bases, the J end lost 0 bases, and 14 bases lay between the germline ends. Here the CDR3 reads CASSPGTQVSYEQYF. DNA of the CDR3: TGTGCCAGCAGTCCCGGGACACAGGTCTCCTACGAGCAGTACTTC.

The rearrangement joins TRBV7-6 to TRBJ1-5, with 8 bases lining up with TRBD1. Germline CDR1 reads SGHVS; CDR2 reads FNYEAQ. Trimming cost V 5 bases and J 3 bases; bases outside gene matches: 9. The CDR3 sequence is 16 residues long. The CDR3 reads CASSPRQGLYNQPQHF. CDR3 nucleotide sequence: TGTGCCAGCAGCCCCCGACAGGGGTTGTACAATCAGCCCCAGCATTTT.

The genes are TRBV7-2 and TRBJ1-6; maybe TRBD1 (6 bases). V shed 5 bases and J shed 0 bases, with 8 bases lying between them. The CDR3 has 15 residues. From germline, CDR1 is SGHTA and CDR2 FQGNSA. The CDR3 reads CASSRDTSYNSPLHF. DNA of the CDR3: TGTGCCAGCAGCAGGGACACCTCCTATAATTCACCCCTCCACTTT.

J is TRBJ2-1 and V is TRBV7-9; D is perhaps TRBD2 (6 bases). The CDR3 has 13 amino acids. V lost 5 bases to trimming and J lost 8 bases, with 13 bases between them. Germline V gives CDR1 SEHNR, CDR2 FQNEAQ (reference sequence). The CDR3 loop reads CASSPPWGDEQFF. CDR3 sequence (DNA): TGTGCCAGCAGCCCGCCCTGGGGGGATGAGCAGTTCTTC.

The chain employs TRBV6-5 and TRBJ2-7; no definite D call. The CDR3 runs 14 residues. Germline V CDR1 and CDR2: MNHEY, SVGAGI. Trimming took off 0 bases at V and 0 bases at J, with 6 bases between the two ends. The CDR3 loop is CASSYSRASYEQYF. In nucleotides, the CDR3 is TGTGCCAGCAGTTACTCTCGGGCCTCCTACGAGCAGTACTTC.

The genes are TRBV5-1 and TRBJ2-1; possibly TRBD2 for D (5 bases). Germline loops: CDR1 SGHRS, CDR2 YFSETQ. Trimming removed 0 bases from V and 5 bases from J, with 6 bases in between. The length of the CDR3 is 13 residues. CDR3 region: CASSLDGDNEQFF. For the CDR3, the DNA is TGCGCCAGCAGCTTGGACGGGGACAATGAGCAGTTCTTC.

The chain links TRBV27 to TRBJ2-1; 10 positions match TRBD2. The trim removed 2 bases at V and 4 bases at J, leaving 5 bases unmatched. The germline gives CDR1 MNHEY, CDR2 SMNVEV (reference sequence). The CDR3 loop spans 16 amino acids. CDR3 DNA: TGTGCCAGCAGTTTAATACCTAGCGGGGGATACAATGAGCAGTTCTTC. Protein: CASSLIPSGGYNEQFF.

The chain recombines TRBV27 with TRBJ2-1, with 12 nucleotides matching TRBD1. V shed 1 base, J shed 6 bases, and the junction held 4 bases outside the gene matches. CDR3 size: 16 residues. Germline lookup yields CDR1 MNHEY and CDR2 SMNVEV (reference sequence). CDR3 sequence: CASSLLGTGGSNEQFF. The DNA for the CDR3 is TGTGCCAGCAGTTTATTAGGGACAGGGGGCTCCAATGAGCAGTTCTTC.

V is TRBV7-9 and J is TRBJ2-4, with D unresolved. There are 17 residues in the CDR3. Germline assignment: CDR1 SEHNR and CDR2 FQNEAQ (reference sequence). V was clipped by 5 bases and J by 1 base, with 18 bases between them. The CDR3 DNA reads TGTGCCAGCAGCCCCTCCGGCCCGGGTTTGGCCAAAAACATTCAGTACTTC. This gives the protein CASSPSGPGLAKNIQYF.

On this clone itself: Compared with germline, one end of the junction differs, possibly owing to a read error. The gene calls are TRBV27 and TRBJ2-7; D may match TRBD1 or TRBD2 (6 bases each). The V gene's germline CDR1 is MNHEY and CDR2 SMNVEV (reference sequence). CDR3 length equals 16 residues. The CDR3 loop is CASSLSEGVSGYEQYF. The CDR3, as DNA: TGTGCCAGCAGTCTATCGGAGGGGGTCAGCGGCTACGAGCAGTACTTC.

V usage is TRBV10-3 and J usage is TRBJ2-2, with a possible D match to TRBD2 (6 bases). This CDR3 is built from 18 residues. CDR1 and CDR2 (germline): ENHRY, SYGVKD. V shed 4 bases and J shed 2 bases, with 20 bases lying between them. DNA for the CDR3: TGTGCCATCAGTGGGATTCGCGACGGGGGATACAACACCGGGGAGCTGTTTTTT. Amino acids: CAISGIRDGGYNTGELFF.

The rearrangement uses TRBV7-8 and TRBJ2-7, with D perhaps TRBD1 or TRBD2 (6 bases each). Per the germline V gene, CDR1 is SGHVS and CDR2 is FQNEAQ. Trimming cost V 6 bases and J 4 bases, with 22 bases left between them. The CDR3 sequence is 16 residues long. This CDR3 reads CASRTHLGGRRYEQYF. The CDR3 DNA reads as TGTGCCAGCAGAACACATTTGGGGGGCCGACGATACGAGCAGTACTTC. The full variable domain, rest sourced from reference TRBV7-8 and TRBJ2-7, is GAGVSQSPRYKVAKRGQDVALRCDPISGHVSLFWYQQALGQGPEFLTYFQNEAQLDKSGLPSDRFFAERPEGSVSTLKIQRTQQEDSAVYLCASRTHLGGRRYEQYFGPGTRLTVT.

This clone was picked up a small number of times. This chain joins TRBV7-9 and TRBJ1-5, with no clear D. Germline lookup yields CDR1 SEHNR and CDR2 FQNEAQ (reference sequence). The CDR3 length is 12 residues. Trimming stripped 5 bases from V and 10 bases from J, with 12 bases between. The CDR3 DNA reads TGTGCCAGCAGCATCGGGGAAATCCCCCAGCATTTT. It is translated as CASSIGEIPQHF.

Of note for this clone: A much larger clone lies one base from this, so it may be a read error. CDR3 coding DNA: TGTGCCAGCAGTGACTCGGGGGGCCACAATGAGCAGTTCTTC. It is translated as CASSDSGGHNEQFF. This chain connects TRBV6-4 to TRBJ2-1; D is perhaps TRBD1 or TRBD2 (6 bases each). From germline, CDR1 is MRHNA and CDR2 SNTAGT. The CDR3 loop spans 14 amino acids. The germline V and J ends were trimmed by 0 bases and 5 bases, with 8 bases remaining between them.

J is TRBJ2-3 and V is TRBV9; possible D gene TRBD1, 6 bases. The CDR3 covers 18 residues. Germline assignment: CDR1 SGDLS and CDR2 YYNGEE. The ends were cut back, 4 bases at V and 0 bases at J, with 21 bases in the middle. CDR3 sequence (DNA): TGTGCCAGCAGCTCGAACCGGGACATGAAAACTAGCACAGATACGCAGTATTTT. Translation gives CASSSNRDMKTSTDTQYF.

The chain couples TRBV7-8 to TRBJ2-4, with 11 bases aligning to TRBD2. The CDR3 has 14 amino acids. The junction had 3 bases not matched to a gene; V was cut back by 5 bases and J by 6 bases. Germline CDR1 reads SGHVS; CDR2 reads FQNEAQ. The CDR3 DNA sequence: TGTGCCAGCAGCACTAGCGGGGGAGGAAACATTCAGTACTTC. Protein product: CASSTSGGGNIQYF. The entire variable domain, with the rest obtained from reference TRBV7-8 and TRBJ2-4, is as follows: GAGVSQSPRYKVAKRGQDVALRCDPISGHVSLFWYQQALGQGPEFLTYFQNEAQLDKSGLPSDRFFAERPEGSVSTLKIQRTQQEDSAVYLCASSTSGGGNIQYFGAGTRLSVL.

Only one count was recorded for this clone. The chain has TRBV11-2 and TRBJ2-7; D is unclear. CDR1 and CDR2 (germline): SGHAT, FQNNGV. This CDR3 is 11 amino acids long. Trimming removed 5 bases at V and 5 bases at J, with 7 bases between. The CDR3 coding sequence is TGTGCCAGCAGCCGTATCCACGAGCAGTACTTC. As protein: CASSRIHEQYF. Variable domain in full (rest from reference TRBV11-2 and TRBJ2-7): EAGVAQSPRYKIIEKRQSVAFWCNPISGHATLYWYQQILGQGPKLLIQFQNNGVVDDSQLPKDRFSAERLKGVDSTLKIQPAKLEDSAVYLCASSRIHEQYFGPGTRLTVT.

The rearrangement joins TRBV6-1 to TRBJ2-7, with a tentative D call TRBD2 (5 bases). V was pared by 4 bases and J by 2 bases, with 9 bases between. Germline lookup yields CDR1 MNHNS and CDR2 SASEGT. CDR3 length: 13 amino acids. DNA for the CDR3: TGTGCCAGCAGTGGAGGGCCTACCTACGAGCAGTACTTC. It yields the protein CASSGGPTYEQYF.

V usage is TRBV6-1 and J usage is TRBJ2-4; possibly TRBD1 for D (5 bases). From germline, CDR1 is MNHNS and CDR2 SASEGT. Trimming cost V 0 bases and J 0 bases, with 12 bases left between them. The CDR3 has 17 residues. The CDR3 DNA is TGTGCCAGCAGTGAAGCGCTCGACAGACTAGCCAAAAACATTCAGTACTTC. This encodes CASSEALDRLAKNIQYF.

J is TRBJ2-1 and V is TRBV5-6; TRBD2 aligns across 13 bases. Per the germline V gene, CDR1 is SGHDT and CDR2 is YYEEEE. The CDR3 consists of 17 residues. Trimming removed 0 bases from V and 5 bases from J; junction bases left unmatched: 5. As DNA, the CDR3 is TGTGCCAGCAGCTTGGGACTAGCGGGGGGATCTCACAATGAGCAGTTCTTC. Translated: CASSLGLAGGSHNEQFF.

This rearrangement joins TRBV2 to TRBJ2-1; D might be TRBD1 (6 bases). The CDR3 contains 14 residues. The V end was cut by 5 bases, the J end by 7 bases, with 15 bases between. The germline V gene has CDR1 SNHLY and CDR2 FYNNEI. As DNA, the CDR3 is TGTGCCAGCAGTCCGGGACACGGGGCGAATGAGCAGTTCTTC. It is translated as CASSPGHGANEQFF.